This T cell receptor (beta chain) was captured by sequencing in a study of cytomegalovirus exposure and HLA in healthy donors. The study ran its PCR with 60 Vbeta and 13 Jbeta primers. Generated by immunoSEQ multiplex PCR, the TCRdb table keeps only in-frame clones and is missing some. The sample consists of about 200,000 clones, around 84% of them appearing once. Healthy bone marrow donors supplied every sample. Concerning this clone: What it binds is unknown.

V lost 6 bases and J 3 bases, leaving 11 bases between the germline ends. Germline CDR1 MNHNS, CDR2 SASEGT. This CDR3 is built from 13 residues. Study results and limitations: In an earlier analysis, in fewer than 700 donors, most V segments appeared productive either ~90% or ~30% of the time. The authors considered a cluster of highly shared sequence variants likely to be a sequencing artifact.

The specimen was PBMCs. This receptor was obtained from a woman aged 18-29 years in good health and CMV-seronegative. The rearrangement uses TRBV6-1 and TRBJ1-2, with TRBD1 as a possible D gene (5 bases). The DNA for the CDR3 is TGTGCCAGCAGGACACAGGTTTACTATGGCTACACCTTC. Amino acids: CASRTQVYYGYTF.